This T cell receptor (beta chain) comes out of a study of T-cell reconstitution after alpha-beta-depleted transplantation in children. Construction of the TCRbeta library involved unique molecular identifiers. TCRdb called the PCR reads again in MiXCR, with one record for every CDR3 protein. The sample contains some 490,000 distinct CDR3 sequences, around an eighth of which appear only once. This clonotype has only a few counts. J lost 5 bases, V lost 4 bases, and 7 bases had no gene match. Looked up from germline, CDR1 is SGHRS and CDR2 is YFSETQ. CDR3 length equals 15 residues. This chain connects TRBV5-1 to TRBJ2-1; the match to TRBD2 covers 9 bases. The specimen comprised PBMCs from the stem cell graft donor, sampled from the stem cell graft. This sequence originates from a human donor who donated a stem cell graft to a child with combined immunodeficiency. The chain's CDR3 is CASSLPRGGDNEQFF. The CDR3 DNA is TGCGCCAGCAGCCTCCCACGCGGGGGGGACAATGAGCAGTTCTTC.